This T cell receptor beta chain was identified during a study of CD8 T cells in ankylosing spondylitis. General study points: A motif in TCR beta, a set of 8 or 9 highly homologous variants, appeared characteristic of ankylosing spondylitis blood.

The CDR3 is 14 residues long. Between the trimmed V and J ends, which lost 6 bases and 0 bases, there was a span of 11 bases. CDR1 and CDR2 (germline): SNHLY, FYNNEI. This clonotype was observed a handful of times. Its antigen is still unknown. TCRdb re-derived calls from the 5' RACE reads in MiXCR, one entry per CDR3 protein. The table has 800,000 to 900,000 distinct CDR3 sequences, about 10% seen once. J is TRBJ1-1 and V is TRBV2, with D possibly TRBD1 on 5 matching bases. Input material: blood, either unsorted or a sorted T cell fraction (not recorded which). This receptor was obtained from a male donor with ankylosing spondylitis. The CDR3 is CASRAGRLNTEAFF. CDR3 DNA: TGTGCCAGCAGGGCGGGACGGTTGAACACTGAAGCTTTCTTT. Using reference TRBV2 and TRBJ1-1 for the parts outside the CDR3, the full variable domain is EPEVTQTPSHQVTQMGQEVILRCVPISNHLYFYWYRQILGQKVEFLVSFYNNEISEKSEIFDDQFSVERPDGSNFTLKIRSTKLEDSAMYFCASRAGRLNTEAFFGQGTRLTVV.